The 18 T cell receptor beta chains presented below share a single source sample, sequenced in a study of T cell responses to AZD1222 COVID-19 vaccine. Some clones are missing from TCRdb's copy, which holds only in-frame ones; the method was immunoSEQ multiplex PCR. This sample has roughly 120,000 clones, with 70% to 90% found just once. The sample was peripheral blood, taken on day 0 of MenACWY control vaccination. These receptors were collected from an adult in good health.

This chain connects TRBV7-2 to TRBJ2-2, with TRBD1 identical over 7 bases. Germline-derived CDR1 and CDR2 are SGHTA and FQGNSA. This CDR3 has 15 amino acids. J gave up 4 bases and V 2 bases, and 4 bases lay outside the gene matches. The DNA for the CDR3 is TGTGCCAGCAGCTTACCTGACAGGGCCACCGGGGAGCTGTTTTTT. Residues: CASSLPDRATGELFF.

This chain uses TRBV11-2 with TRBJ1-1, with a weak D call TRBD1 (6 bases). Germline V gives CDR1 SGHAT, CDR2 FQNNGV. The CDR3 contains 18 residues. The V and J ends lost 0 bases and 1 base respectively, with 18 bases between them. CDR3 loop: CASSLDTSWTEPNTEAFF. The CDR3 bases are TGTGCCAGCAGCTTAGATACGTCGTGGACAGAACCGAACACTGAAGCTTTCTTT. The full variable domain, its missing parts supplied by reference TRBV11-2 and TRBJ1-1, is EAGVAQSPRYKIIEKRQSVAFWCNPISGHATLYWYQQILGQGPKLLIQFQNNGVVDDSQLPKDRFSAERLKGVDSTLKIQPAKLEDSAVYLCASSLDTSWTEPNTEAFFGQGTRLTVV.

The chain couples TRBV2 to TRBJ2-7; D call uncertain. The V end lost 9 bases, the J end lost 0 bases, and 12 bases lay between the germline ends. CDR1 is SNHLY, CDR2 FYNNEI, per germline. This CDR3 is 13 amino acids long. The CDR3 DNA sequence: TGTGCCAGTCGTCCCCCGAGCTCCTACGAGCAGTACTTC. Its protein product is CASRPPSSYEQYF.

Points on this clone: Other nucleotide sequences from this sample produce the same CDR3. The gene calls are TRBV7-2 and TRBJ2-3, with D unclear. CDR3 length: 13 residues. Germline V gene data show CDR1 as SGHTA and CDR2 as FQGNSA. Between the trimmed V and J ends, which lost 0 bases and 5 bases, there was a span of 6 bases. The CDR3 DNA follows: TGTGCCAGCAGCTTAGCGAGGCGAGATACGCAGTATTTT. It encodes CASSLARRDTQYF.

The CDR3 DNA reads TGTGCCAGTACGATGGGGGACGTCGGCTCCTACGAGCAGTACTTC. As protein: CASTMGDVGSYEQYF. The chain couples TRBV3-1 (or the pseudogene TRBV3-2) to TRBJ2-7; D might be TRBD1 or TRBD2, each matching 5 bases. Trimming removed 9 bases at V and 0 bases at J, with 18 bases between. Germline values: CDR1 LGHDT, CDR2 YNNKEL (reference sequence). This CDR3 is 15 amino acids long.

The chain joins TRBV19 to TRBJ1-5; tentatively, D is TRBD1 (6 bases). The CDR3 loop spans 15 amino acids. Germline V gives CDR1 LNHDA, CDR2 SQIVND (reference sequence). V gave up 1 base and J gave up 6 bases, with 13 bases separating them. The CDR3 region has the DNA TGTGCCAGTAGTATAGCAATGGGGGCTAGTCAGCCCCAGCATTTT. Its translation: CASSIAMGASQPQHF.

This chain connects TRBV28 to TRBJ1-2; no reliable D call. The CDR3 runs 12 residues. Trimming stripped 2 bases from V and 5 bases from J, with 6 bases between. The germline CDR1 and CDR2 sequences are MDHEN and SYDVKM. The CDR3 DNA reads TGTGCCAGCAGTTTAGGAGCGTATGGCTACACCTTC. It encodes CASSLGAYGYTF.

The V and J genes are TRBV7-8 and TRBJ2-3; 13 bases agree with TRBD2. Looked up from germline, CDR1 is SGHVS and CDR2 is FQNEAQ. After removal of 4 bases from V and 4 bases from J, the junction contained 11 bases not matched to a gene. This CDR3 is 18 amino acids long. Here the CDR3 DNA reads TGTGCCAGCAGCTCCTTCAATCGACTAGCGGGGGGAGCAGATACGCAGTATTTT. Protein sequence: CASSSFNRLAGGADTQYF.

Concerning this clone: This specimen includes other DNA sequences encoding the same CDR3. The CDR3 bases are TGCGCCAGCAGCTTGACAGGGGGGAACACTGAAGCTTTCTTT. Translation: CASSLTGGNTEAFF. The V call is TRBV5-1, the J call TRBJ1-1; 8 bases are a match to TRBD1. Germline assignment: CDR1 SGHRS and CDR2 YFSETQ. The CDR3 has 14 amino acids. Trimming at V came to 1 base and at J to 1 base, leaving 0 bases not matched to a gene.

The V and J genes are TRBV12-3 or TRBV12-4 and TRBJ2-5; no definite D call. This CDR3 spans 12 amino acids. The V and J ends lost 3 bases and 5 bases respectively, with 7 bases between them. CDR3 bases: TGTGCCAGCAGTTTCTTTTCGGAGACCCAGTACTTC. It specifies CASSFFSETQYF.

The rearrangement joins TRBV28 to TRBJ1-1; D is undetermined. The CDR3 is made up of 15 amino acids. Germline loops: CDR1 MDHEN, CDR2 SYDVKM. Deletions cut 1 base from V and 3 bases from J, with 12 bases between. The CDR3, as DNA: TGTGCCAGCAGTTTATTCCGGACGGTGGACACTGAAGCTTTCTTT. Its translation is CASSLFRTVDTEAFF.

The chain is built from TRBV19 and TRBJ1-1, with D hard to call. V was trimmed by 4 bases and J by 7 bases, leaving 13 bases between them. Germline V gene sequence: CDR1 LNHDA, CDR2 SQIVND (reference sequence). The CDR3 has 13 residues. The DNA of the CDR3 is TGTGCCAGTAGTAGGCTAGGGCTGGGTGAAGCTTTCTTT. Translating it yields CASSRLGLGEAFF.

This clone was seen a few times. V gene TRBV7-6 combines with J gene TRBJ1-3, with TRBD1 as a possible D gene (5 bases). CDR1 and CDR2 (germline): SGHVS, FNYEAQ. The CDR3 covers 15 residues. Trimming removed 1 base at V and 4 bases at J, with 11 bases between. CDR3 bases: TGTGCCAGCAGCTTAGAAGCTGGGGCCGGAAACACCATATATTTT. Residues: CASSLEAGAGNTIYF.

This chain links TRBV6-5 with TRBJ1-6, with 9 bases lining up with TRBD1. The CDR3 contains 15 residues. V was clipped by 5 bases and J by 5 bases; unmatched bases: 4. Germline V lookup: CDR1 MNHEY, CDR2 SVGAGI. This CDR3 reads CASSRRTGDNSPLHF. DNA of the CDR3: TGTGCCAGCAGTCGCAGGACAGGGGATAATTCACCCCTCCACTTT.

The chain links TRBV27 to TRBJ2-1, with 10 bases aligning to TRBD2. Germline CDR1 is MNHEY and CDR2 is SMNVEV (reference sequence). V was clipped by 2 bases and J by 9 bases; unmatched bases: 10. The CDR3 totals 16 residues. This CDR3 is CASSLSQLAGRAEQFF. CDR3 nucleotides: TGTGCCAGCAGTTTAAGCCAACTAGCGGGGAGGGCTGAGCAGTTCTTC.

This clone appeared a single time. The J gene is TRBJ2-3, the V gene TRBV19; D is unclear. The CDR3 spans 16 residues. Germline values: CDR1 LNHDA, CDR2 SQIVND (reference sequence). V was cut by 3 bases and J by 1 base, with 14 bases left in between. The CDR3, as DNA: TGTGCCAGTAGTATCCTCGCCGGTTTCCGCACAGATACGCAGTATTTT. Protein: CASSILAGFRTDTQYF.

This clone was recorded a few times. The chain links TRBV7-2 to TRBJ1-6; D ambiguous. Trimming stripped 2 bases from V and 6 bases from J, with 2 bases between. Germline loops: CDR1 SGHTA, CDR2 FQGNSA. CDR3 length equals 12 residues. In DNA form, the CDR3 reads TGTGCCAGCAGCTTAAGTAATTCACCCCTCCACTTT. It is translated as CASSLSNSPLHF.

As DNA, the CDR3 is TGTGCCAGCAGCCGCTCGGGACAGGGTCTCGAGACCCAGTACTTC. It translates to CASSRSGQGLETQYF. The rearrangement uses TRBV7-9 and TRBJ2-5; TRBD1 matches at 9 bases. Per the germline V gene, CDR1 is SEHNR and CDR2 is FQNEAQ (reference sequence). The CDR3 consists of 15 residues. After removal of 5 bases from V and 5 bases from J, the junction contained 9 bases not matched to a gene.